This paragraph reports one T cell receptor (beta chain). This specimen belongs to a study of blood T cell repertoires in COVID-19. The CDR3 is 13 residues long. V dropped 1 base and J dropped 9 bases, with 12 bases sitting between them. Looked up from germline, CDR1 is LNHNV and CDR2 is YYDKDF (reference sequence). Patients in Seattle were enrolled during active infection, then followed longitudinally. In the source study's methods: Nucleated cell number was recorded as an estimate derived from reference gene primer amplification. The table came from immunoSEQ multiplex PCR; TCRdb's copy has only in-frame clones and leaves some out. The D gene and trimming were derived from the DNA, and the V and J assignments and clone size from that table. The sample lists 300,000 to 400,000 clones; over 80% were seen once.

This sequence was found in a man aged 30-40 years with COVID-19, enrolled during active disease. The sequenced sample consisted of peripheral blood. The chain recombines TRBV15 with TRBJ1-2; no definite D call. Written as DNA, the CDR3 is TGTGCCACCAGCAGAGTTCTGGCAGGAAGCTACACCTTC. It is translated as CATSRVLAGSYTF.